The clone carrying this T cell receptor beta chain was seen a few times. The sample originates from a study of T cells in localized non-small cell lung cancer. Generated by immunoSEQ multiplex PCR, the TCRdb table keeps only in-frame clones and is missing some. The sample has some 82,000 clones, about three quarters seen once. Germline values: CDR1 SQVTM, CDR2 ANQGSEA. The germline V and J ends were trimmed by 4 bases and 2 bases, with 6 bases remaining between them. The CDR3 covers 12 residues. Sequencing was performed on PBMCs, taken before any cancer treatment. The chain carries TRBV29-1 and TRBJ2-1, with a tentative D call TRBD2 (5 bases). The source of this sequence is a man aged 40 to 70 with stage II squamous cell lung carcinoma. CDR3 bases: TGCAGCGTTGGAGCGGCCTACAATGAGCAGTTCTTC. As protein: CSVGAAYNEQFF.